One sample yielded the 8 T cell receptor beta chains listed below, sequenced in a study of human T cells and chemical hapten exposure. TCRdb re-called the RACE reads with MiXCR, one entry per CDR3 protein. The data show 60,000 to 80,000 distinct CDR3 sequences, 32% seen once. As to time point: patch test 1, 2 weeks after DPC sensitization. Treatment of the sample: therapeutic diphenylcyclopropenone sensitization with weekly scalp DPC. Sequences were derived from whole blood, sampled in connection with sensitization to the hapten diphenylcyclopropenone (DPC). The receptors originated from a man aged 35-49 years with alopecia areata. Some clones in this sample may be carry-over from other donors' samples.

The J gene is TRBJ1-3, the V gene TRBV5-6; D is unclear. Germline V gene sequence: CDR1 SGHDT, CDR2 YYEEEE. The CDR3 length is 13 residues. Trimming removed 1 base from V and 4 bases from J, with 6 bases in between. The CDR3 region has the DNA TGTGCCAGCAGCTTGCTCAGAGGAAACACCATATATTTT. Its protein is CASSLLRGNTIYF.

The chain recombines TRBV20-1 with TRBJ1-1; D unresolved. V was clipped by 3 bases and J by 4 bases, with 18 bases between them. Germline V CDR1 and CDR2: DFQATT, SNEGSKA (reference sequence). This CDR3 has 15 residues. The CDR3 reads CSASLKEGSFTEAFF. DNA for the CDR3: TGCAGTGCTAGCCTAAAGGAGGGATCTTTCACTGAAGCTTTCTTT.

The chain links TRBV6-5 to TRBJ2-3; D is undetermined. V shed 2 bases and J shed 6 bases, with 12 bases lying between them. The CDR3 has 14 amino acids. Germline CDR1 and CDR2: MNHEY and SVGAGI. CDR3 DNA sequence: TGTGCCAGCAGTTACAGTAGCATCACGGATACGCAGTATTTT. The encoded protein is CASSYSSITDTQYF.

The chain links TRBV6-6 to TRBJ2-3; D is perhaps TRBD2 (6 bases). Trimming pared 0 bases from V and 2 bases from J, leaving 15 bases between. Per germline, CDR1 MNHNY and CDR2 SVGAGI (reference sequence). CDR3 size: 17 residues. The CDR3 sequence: CASSYSIRGIDTDTQYF. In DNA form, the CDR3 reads TGTGCCAGCAGTTACTCGATTCGGGGGATAGACACAGATACGCAGTATTTT.

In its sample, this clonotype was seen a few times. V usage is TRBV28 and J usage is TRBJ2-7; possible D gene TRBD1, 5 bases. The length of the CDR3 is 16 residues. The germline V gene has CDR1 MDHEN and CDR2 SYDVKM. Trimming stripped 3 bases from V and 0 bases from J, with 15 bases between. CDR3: CASSLEGFRASYEQYF. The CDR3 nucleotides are TGTGCCAGCAGTTTGGAAGGCTTCAGGGCCTCCTACGAGCAGTACTTC.

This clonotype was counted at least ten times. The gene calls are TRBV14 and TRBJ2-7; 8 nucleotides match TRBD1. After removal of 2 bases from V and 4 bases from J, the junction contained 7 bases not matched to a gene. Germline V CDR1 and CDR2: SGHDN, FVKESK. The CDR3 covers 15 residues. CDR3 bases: TGTGCCAGCAGCCAACGCCGGGACAGGAGGTACGAGCAGTACTTC. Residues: CASSQRRDRRYEQYF. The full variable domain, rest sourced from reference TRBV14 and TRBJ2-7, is EAGVTQFPSHSVIEKGQTVTLRCDPISGHDNLYWYRRVMGKEIKFLLHFVKESKQDESGMPNNRFLAERTGGTYSTLKVQPAELEDSGVYFCASSQRRDRRYEQYFGPGTRLTVT.

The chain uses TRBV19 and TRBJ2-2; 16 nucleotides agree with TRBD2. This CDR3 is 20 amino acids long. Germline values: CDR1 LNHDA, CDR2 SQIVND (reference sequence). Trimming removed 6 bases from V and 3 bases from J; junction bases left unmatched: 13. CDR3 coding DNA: TGTGCCAGTAGACGGGGGACTAGCGGGAGGGCCAGGGCGGACACCGGGGAGCTGTTTTTT. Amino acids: CASRRGTSGRARADTGELFF.

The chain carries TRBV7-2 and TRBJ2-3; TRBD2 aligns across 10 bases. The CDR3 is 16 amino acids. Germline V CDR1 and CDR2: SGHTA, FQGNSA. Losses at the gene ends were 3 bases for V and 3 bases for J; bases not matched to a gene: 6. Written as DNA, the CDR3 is TGTGCCAGCAGCTTCCTAGCGGGGGCCGTTACAGATACGCAGTATTTT. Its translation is CASSFLAGAVTDTQYF.